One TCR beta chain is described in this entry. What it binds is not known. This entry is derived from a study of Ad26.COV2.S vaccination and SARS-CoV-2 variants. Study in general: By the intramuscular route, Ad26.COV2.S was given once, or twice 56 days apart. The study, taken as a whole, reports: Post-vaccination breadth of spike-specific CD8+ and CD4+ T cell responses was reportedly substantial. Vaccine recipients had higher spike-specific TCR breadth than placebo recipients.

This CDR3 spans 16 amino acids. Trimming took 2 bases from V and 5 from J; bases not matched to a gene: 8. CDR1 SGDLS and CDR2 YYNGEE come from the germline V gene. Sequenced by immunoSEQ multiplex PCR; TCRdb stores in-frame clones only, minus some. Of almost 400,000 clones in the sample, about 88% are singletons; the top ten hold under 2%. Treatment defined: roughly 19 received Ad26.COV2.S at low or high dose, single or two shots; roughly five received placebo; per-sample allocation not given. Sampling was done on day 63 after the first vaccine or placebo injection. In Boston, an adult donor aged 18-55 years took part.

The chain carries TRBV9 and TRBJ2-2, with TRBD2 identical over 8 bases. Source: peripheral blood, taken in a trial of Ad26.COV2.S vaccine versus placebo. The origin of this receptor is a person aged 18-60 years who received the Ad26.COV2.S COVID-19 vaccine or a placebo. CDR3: CASSVGSGSGTGELFF. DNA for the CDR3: TGTGCCAGCAGCGTCGGGAGCGGGAGTGGAACCGGGGAGCTGTTTTTT.